The present TCR beta chain was sequenced within a study of regulatory T cells in long-lasting Graves disease. As to time point: newly diagnosed GD, antithyroid drugs for less than 3 months. Scientists built the TCR library using RNA that was extracted from PBMCs. The CDR3 totals 16 residues. J lost 0 bases, V lost 1 base, and 5 bases had no gene match. The germline V gene has CDR1 SEHNR and CDR2 FQNEAQ (reference sequence). Construction of TCR beta libraries relied on iRepertoire HTBI primers and on Arm-PCR targeting CDR3 regions. TCRdb recomputed calls from the multiplex PCR reads with MiXCR, one row per CDR3 protein. Among roughly 500,000 distinct CDR3 sequences listed, approximately 12% were seen once. This clonotype was detected a few times. These data also formed part of another study, on T cells in Graves' hyperthyroidism and ophthalmopathy.

The specimen was peripheral blood mononuclear cells (PBMCs), collected at new diagnosis, from a patient treated with antithyroid drugs. The rearrangement uses TRBV7-9 and TRBJ2-7; TRBD2 agrees at 8 bases. The receptor's source is a man aged 30 to 45 with Graves disease. The CDR3, as DNA: TGTGCCAGCAGCTTAGGACTAGCGCACAGCTCCTACGAGCAGTACTTC. It translates to CASSLGLAHSSYEQYF.